Below are 8 T cell receptor beta chains sequenced from a single sample in a study of OX40 agonist ivuxolimab in advanced cancers. Clones were read by immunoSEQ multiplex PCR, and TCRdb kept only the in-frame ones, dropping some. Among 55,000 to 90,000 clones, around 80% were seen once, and the ten largest hold under 1.2%. The input for sequencing was CD4+ or CD8+ T cells sorted from blood, taken in a trial of the OX40 agonist ivuxolimab. The receptors come from an adult with an advanced solid tumor such as melanoma, head and neck, liver or kidney cancer.

This clone was seen a single time. The genes are TRBV5-1 and TRBJ2-5; D is perhaps TRBD2 (5 bases). The J call is uncertain, as TRBJ2-7 better fits the DNA end. Germline V CDR1 and CDR2: SGHRS, YFSETQ. The length of the CDR3 is 14 residues. The CDR3 DNA follows: TGCGCCAGCAGCTTGCAGCGGACCTCCTACGAGCAGTACTTC. It specifies CASSLQRTSYEQYF.

The chain is built from TRBV29-1 and TRBJ1-2; 8 bases agree with TRBD1. The CDR3 is 12 residues long. V dropped 7 bases and J dropped 6; count of bases not matched to a gene: 7. CDR1 SQVTM and CDR2 ANQGSEA come from the germline V gene. CDR3 loop: CSASQGADGYTF. DNA of the CDR3: TGCAGCGCGTCGCAGGGGGCTGATGGCTACACCTTC.

J is TRBJ2-2 and V is TRBV2; D is perhaps TRBD1 or TRBD2 (6 bases each). V lost 10 bases to trimming and J lost 0 bases, with 12 bases between them. Germline assignment: CDR1 SNHLY and CDR2 FYNNEI. This CDR3 is 14 amino acids long. CDR3 DNA sequence: TGTGCCACTAAGGGGGGAACGAACACCGGGGAGCTGTTTTTT. It codes for CATKGGTNTGELFF.

The chain employs TRBV7-8 and TRBJ2-1; no firm D call. The CDR3 is 16 amino acids. Per the germline V gene, CDR1 is SGHVS and CDR2 is FQNEAQ. Trimming removed 2 bases from V and 7 bases from J, with 18 bases in between. This CDR3 reads CASSLRLVYSRNEQFF. Here the CDR3 DNA reads TGTGCCAGCAGCTTACGACTGGTATACTCCCGAAATGAGCAGTTCTTC. Based on the CDR3 plus reference TRBV7-8 and TRBJ2-1, the full variable domain is GAGVSQSPRYKVAKRGQDVALRCDPISGHVSLFWYQQALGQGPEFLTYFQNEAQLDKSGLPSDRFFAERPEGSVSTLKIQRTQQEDSAVYLCASSLRLVYSRNEQFFGPGTRLTVL.

The chain employs TRBV6-1 and TRBJ1-2; perhaps TRBD1 as D (6 bases). The germline V gene encodes CDR1 MNHNS and CDR2 SASEGT. V gave up 2 bases and J gave up 7 bases, with 17 bases separating them. This CDR3 comprises 15 residues. The CDR3 region is CASSEKEGGGFGYTF. The DNA of the CDR3 is TGTGCCAGCAGTGAAAAGGAGGGGGGGGGCTTTGGCTACACCTTC.

This clone was seen more than once but under ten times. The V and J genes are TRBV5-1 and TRBJ2-1, with D tentatively TRBD1 or TRBD2 (6 bases each). Trimming took off 0 bases at V and 7 bases at J, with 8 bases between the two ends. Germline V gives CDR1 SGHRS, CDR2 YFSETQ. This CDR3 is 13 amino acids long. CDR3 in amino acids: CASSLVGGNEQFF. The CDR3 nucleotides are TGCGCCAGCAGCTTGGTAGGGGGGAATGAGCAGTTCTTC. Filled out from reference TRBV5-1 and TRBJ2-1, the complete variable domain reads KAGVTQTPRYLIKTRGQQVTLSCSPISGHRSVSWYQQTPGQGLQFLFEYFSETQRNKGNFPGRFSGRQFSNSRSEMNVSTLELGDSALYLCASSLVGGNEQFFGPGTRLTVL.

The chain has TRBV25-1 and TRBJ2-2; weak D call: TRBD2 (6 bases). Trimming pared 6 bases from V and 4 bases from J, leaving 15 bases between. CDR1 MGHDK and CDR2 SYGVNS come from the germline V gene. The CDR3 totals 15 residues. The CDR3 here is CASRIDGGSTGELFF. The CDR3 coding sequence is TGTGCCAGCAGAATAGACGGGGGTAGCACCGGGGAGCTGTTTTTT.

The sample holds a few counts of this clone. The V call is TRBV6-6, the J call TRBJ2-1; D is undetermined. CDR1 is MNHNY, CDR2 SVGAGI, per germline (reference sequence). V was trimmed by 8 bases and J by 4 bases, leaving 9 bases between them. The CDR3 consists of 12 residues. CDR3 amino acids: CASGWTYNEQFF. CDR3 DNA: TGTGCCAGCGGATGGACGTACAATGAGCAGTTCTTC.